Each of the 11 T cell receptor beta chains below was sequenced from the same sample in a study of blood T cells in healthy people across ages. A sample-barcoded 5' primer and a J-beta primer mix were used in a second PCR of roughly 7 to 12 cycles. TCRdb passed the 5' RACE reads through MiXCR, listing each CDR3 protein once. The sample carries some 880,000 distinct CDR3 sequences, approximately 35% recorded once. The sequencing input was blood. The receptor source for this set is a man younger than 35 in good health.

This clonotype showed up just a few times. The rearrangement uses TRBV27 and TRBJ1-2; tentatively, D is TRBD1 (6 bases). Germline CDR1 MNHEY, CDR2 SMNVEV (reference sequence). This CDR3 contains 15 residues. V gave up 4 bases and J gave up 5 bases, with 17 bases separating them. This chain's CDR3 is CASSSERGGVYGYTF. CDR3 coding DNA: TGTGCCAGCAGTTCCGAGAGGGGGGGTGTATATGGCTACACCTTC.

This chain uses TRBV6-6 with TRBJ2-5, with TRBD1 matching over 10 bases. V lost 6 bases, J lost 5 bases, and 9 bases stayed unmatched. CDR3 length: 15 amino acids. Germline CDR1 is MNHNY and CDR2 is SVGAGI (reference sequence). The CDR3 bases are TGTGCCAGCAGAAGGGGACAGGGGAGTACGGAGACCCAGTACTTC. Its protein is CASRRGQGSTETQYF.

This clonotype was seen repeatedly, ten times or more. This rearrangement joins TRBV12-3 or TRBV12-4 to TRBJ2-3; 7 nucleotides match TRBD1. CDR3 length equals 15 residues. Trimming at V came to 4 bases and at J to 2 bases, leaving 6 bases not matched to a gene. The CDR3 coding sequence is TGTGCCAGCAGTTCCCGGGACAGCCCCACAGATACGCAGTATTTT. As protein: CASSSRDSPTDTQYF.

Ten or more counts support this clonotype. The genes are TRBV20-1 and TRBJ2-5; 7 positions match TRBD1. V shed 6 bases, J shed 1 base, and the junction held 11 bases outside the gene matches. The CDR3 runs 15 residues. Germline CDR1 is DFQATT and CDR2 is SNEGSKA (reference sequence). The CDR3 coding sequence is TGCAGTGCGGGGGACCCACAGGGGACCCAAGAGACCCAGTACTTC. Translating it yields CSAGDPQGTQETQYF.

This clonotype was seen many times. This chain connects TRBV6-2 or TRBV6-3 to TRBJ2-2; D perhaps matches TRBD2 (6 bases). This CDR3 region has 15 residues. Germline V lookup: CDR1 MNHEY, CDR2 SVGEGT. Trimming removed 7 bases from V and 4 bases from J, with 16 bases in between. The CDR3: CASTKWGVGTGELFF. The CDR3 nucleotides are TGTGCCAGCACGAAATGGGGGGTCGGCACCGGGGAGCTGTTTTTT.

The chain has TRBV7-9 and TRBJ1-1; D remains ambiguous. Trimming pared 5 bases from V and 11 bases from J, leaving 12 bases between. CDR1 is SEHNR and CDR2 is FQNEAQ in the germline V gene (reference sequence). The CDR3 is made up of 11 amino acids. The CDR3 sequence is CASSGILRAFF. Written as DNA, the CDR3 is TGTGCCAGCAGCGGGATCCTACGGGCTTTCTTT.

This clonotype was counted only a few times. The chain combines TRBV7-9 with TRBJ1-6; D remains ambiguous. Germline V gene data show CDR1 as SEHNR and CDR2 as FQNEAQ (reference sequence). Trimming took 1 base from V and 7 from J, leaving 8 bases between them. The CDR3 has 14 residues. The CDR3 is CASSLGHTNSPLHF. CDR3 DNA sequence: TGTGCCAGCAGCTTAGGACATACCAATTCACCCCTCCACTTT. The full variable domain, in which reference TRBV7-9 and TRBJ1-6 provide the parts outside the CDR3, is DTGVSQNPRHKITKRGQNVTFRCDPISEHNRLYWYRQTLGQGPEFLTYFQNEAQLEKSRLLSDRFSAERPKGSFSTLEIQRTEQGDSAMYLCASSLGHTNSPLHFGNGTRLTVT.

The chain employs TRBV7-2 and TRBJ2-3; possibly TRBD1 for D (5 bases). Trimming pared 4 bases from V and 0 bases from J, leaving 8 bases between. This CDR3 comprises 14 residues. The germline V gene encodes CDR1 SGHTA and CDR2 FQGNSA. CDR3 loop: CASSSKGSTDTQYF. CDR3 DNA sequence: TGTGCCAGCAGCTCTAAGGGGAGCACAGATACGCAGTATTTT.

With respect to this clonotype: This may stem from a read error, because a much larger clone lies one nucleotide away. The V call is TRBV29-1, the J call TRBJ2-4; 9 bases map to TRBD2. CDR1 is SQVTM, CDR2 ANQGSEA, per germline. The CDR3 has 14 residues. Losses at the gene ends were 4 bases for V and 2 bases for J; bases not matched to a gene: 3. The CDR3 is CSVGAGGTKNIQYF. CDR3 nucleotides: TGCAGCGTTGGAGCGGGGGGAACCAAAAACATTCAGTACTTC.

CDR3 DNA sequence: TGTGCCAGCAGCTTGTGGGGGTCGGGGGAATGGAACACTGAAGCTTTCTTT. It encodes CASSLWGSGEWNTEAFF. The V call is TRBV5-6, the J call TRBJ1-1; tentative D call: TRBD1 (5 bases). The CDR3 sequence is 17 residues long. Trimming stripped 1 base from V and 1 base from J, with 17 bases between. The germline V gene encodes CDR1 SGHDT and CDR2 YYEEEE.

The count of this clonotype is one. CDR3 sequence: CATSRTDRYSNQPQHF. The CDR3 coding sequence is TGTGCCACCAGCAGAACCGACAGGTATAGCAATCAGCCCCAGCATTTT. The chain is built from TRBV15 and TRBJ1-5, with D maybe TRBD1 (6 bases). Trimming removed 2 bases from V and 0 bases from J, with 11 bases in between. The CDR3 length is 16 residues. Germline assignment: CDR1 LNHNV and CDR2 YYDKDF (reference sequence).